Sequencing of this T cell receptor beta chain was carried out in a study of T cell responses to AZD1222 COVID-19 vaccine. Notes on the study in general: Once two AZD1222 doses were given, Spike-specific TCR breadth and depth went up.

Regarding this clone: Its antigen is as yet unknown.

The CDR3 runs 17 residues. The ends lost 4 bases at V and 4 bases at J; junction bases unmatched: 10. The V gene's germline CDR1 is MNHEY and CDR2 SVGEGT. Measured with immunoSEQ multiplex PCR; TCRdb has only the in-frame clones, and not every one. This repertoire shows approximately 76,000 clones, roughly four fifths found once; its top ten account for about 3%. Specimen: peripheral blood, collected on day 0 of AZD1222 vaccination. The receptor's source is an adult in good health. The V gene is TRBV6-2 or TRBV6-3, the J gene TRBJ2-3, with TRBD2 identical over 11 bases. CDR3 coding DNA: TGTGCCAGCAGTTCACTAGCGGGAGACATCCCGGCAGATACGCAGTATTTT. It codes for CASSSLAGDIPADTQYF.